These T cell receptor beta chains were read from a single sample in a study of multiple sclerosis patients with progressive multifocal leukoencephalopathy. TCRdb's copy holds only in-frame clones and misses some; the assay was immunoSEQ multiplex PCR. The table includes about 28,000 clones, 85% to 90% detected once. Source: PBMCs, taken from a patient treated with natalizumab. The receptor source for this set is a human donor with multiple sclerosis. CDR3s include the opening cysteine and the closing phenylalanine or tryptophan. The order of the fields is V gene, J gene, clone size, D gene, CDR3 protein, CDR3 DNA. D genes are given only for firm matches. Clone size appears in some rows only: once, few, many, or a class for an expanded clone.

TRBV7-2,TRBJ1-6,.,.,CASSLMGGRERDGPLHF,TGTGCCAGCAGCTTAATGGGTGGCAGGGAAAGGGATGGACCCCTCCACTTT
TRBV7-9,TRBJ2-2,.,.,CASSLTLAGELFF,TGTGCCAGCAGCTTAACATTGGCCGGGGAGCTGTTTTTT
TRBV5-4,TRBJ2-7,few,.,CASSLGPGGGEQYF,TGTGCCAGCAGCTTGGGTCCAGGGGGAGGAGAGCAGTACTTC
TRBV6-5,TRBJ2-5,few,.,CASSWTAHQETQYF,TGTGCCAGCAGTTGGACAGCCCACCAAGAGACCCAGTACTTC
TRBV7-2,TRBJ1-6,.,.,CASSPMEGVNSPLHF,TGTGCCAGCAGCCCCATGGAGGGGGTCAATTCACCCCTCCACTTT
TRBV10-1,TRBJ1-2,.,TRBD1,CASSEPQEIRDSFYYGYTF,TGCGCCAGCAGTGAGCCTCAAGAGATAAGGGACAGTTTTTACTATGGCTACACCTTC
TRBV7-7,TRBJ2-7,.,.,CASSLGGHNYEQYF,TGTGCCAGCAGCTTAGGAGGACATAACTACGAGCAGTACTTC
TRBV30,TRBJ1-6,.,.,CAWSLVNSLHF,TGTGCCTGGAGCCTCGTTAATTCCCTCCACTTT
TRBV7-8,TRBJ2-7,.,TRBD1,CASSPLPGQGRSYEQYF,TGTGCCAGCAGCCCACTCCCTGGACAGGGAAGGTCCTACGAGCAGTACTTC
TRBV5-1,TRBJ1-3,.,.,CASSLAGAGNTIYF,TGCGCCAGCAGCTTGGCGGGTGCTGGAAACACCATATATTTT
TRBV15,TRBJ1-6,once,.,CATGGNDYNSPLHF,TGTGCCACCGGGGGAAACGACTATAATTCACCCCTCCACTTT
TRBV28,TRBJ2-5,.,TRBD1,CASSLLGTTGGETQYF,TGTGCCAGCAGTTTATTAGGAACGACAGGGGGGGAGACCCAGTACTTC
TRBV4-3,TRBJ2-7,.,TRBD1,CASSQGQGYPYEQYF,TGCGCCAGCAGCCAAGGACAGGGATATCCCTACGAGCAGTACTTC
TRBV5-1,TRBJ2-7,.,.,CASSPSGLFYEQYF,TGCGCCAGCAGCCCCTCGGGCCTCTTCTACGAGCAGTACTTC
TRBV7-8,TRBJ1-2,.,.,CASSQLLGPDYGYTF,TGTGCCAGCAGCCAATTGTTGGGACCGGACTATGGCTACACCTTC
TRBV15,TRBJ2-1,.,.,CATSRGDDYNEQFF,TGTGCCACCAGCAGAGGGGATGACTACAATGAGCAGTTCTTC
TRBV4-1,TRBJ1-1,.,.,CASSQRQGGTEAFF,TGCGCCAGCAGCCAACGCCAGGGTGGCACTGAAGCTTTCTTT
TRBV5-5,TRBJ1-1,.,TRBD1,CASSLAPTGSAEAFF,TGTGCCAGCAGCTTGGCCCCGACAGGGTCGGCTGAAGCTTTCTTT
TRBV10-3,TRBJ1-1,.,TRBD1,CAIRKPGQGEDTEAFF,TGTGCCATCAGAAAACCGGGACAGGGGGAGGACACTGAAGCTTTCTTT
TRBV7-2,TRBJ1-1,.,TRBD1,CASSLGSGVNPRGPEAFF,TGTGCCAGCAGCTTAGGATCTGGAGTTAACCCCAGGGGGCCTGAAGCTTTCTTT
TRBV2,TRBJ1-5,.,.,CASSDMTATDQPQHF,TGTGCCAGCAGTGACATGACAGCAACCGATCAGCCCCAGCATTTT
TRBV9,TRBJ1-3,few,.,CASSGSSGNTIYF,TGTGCCAGCAGCGGGAGTTCTGGAAACACCATATATTTT
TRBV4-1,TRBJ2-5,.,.,CASSQNGAGVQETQYF,TGCGCCAGCAGCCAAAACGGGGCAGGGGTACAAGAGACCCAGTACTTC
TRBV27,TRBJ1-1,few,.,CASSLGPAGEAFF,TGTGCCAGCAGCCTGGGCCCCGCAGGTGAAGCTTTCTTT
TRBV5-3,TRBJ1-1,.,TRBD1,CASLQGQTEAFF,TGTGCCAGTCTACAGGGGCAGACTGAAGCTTTCTTT
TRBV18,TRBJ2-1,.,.,CASSPQQSSYNEQFF,TGTGCCAGCTCACCACAACAGAGCTCCTACAATGAGCAGTTCTTC
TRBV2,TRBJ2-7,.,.,CASSADSKTYEQYF,TGTGCCAGCAGTGCGGACAGTAAGACCTACGAGCAGTACTTC
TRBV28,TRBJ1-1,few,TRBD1,CASSKIGQGNTEAFF,TGTGCCAGCAGTAAAATTGGACAGGGGAACACTGAAGCTTTCTTT